This T cell receptor beta chain was found in a study of OX40 agonist ivuxolimab in advanced cancers. Assay: immunoSEQ multiplex PCR; the TCRdb copy retains only in-frame clones and omits some. In the table there are roughly 60,000 clones, around 84% of which are singletons. This CDR3 comprises 17 residues. From germline, CDR1 is LNHDA and CDR2 SQIVND (reference sequence). Trimming took off 6 bases at V and 1 base at J, with 21 bases between the two ends. This chain uses TRBV19 with TRBJ2-5; D may correspond to TRBD1 or TRBD2 (5 bases each). Here the sequenced sample was CD4+ or CD8+ T cells sorted from blood, taken in a trial of the OX40 agonist ivuxolimab. The clonotype originates from an adult with an advanced solid tumor such as melanoma, head and neck, liver or kidney cancer. The CDR3 DNA follows: TGTGCCAGTAGCCACCGGGACGCTGACTCCCGCCAAGAGACCCAGTACTTC. Amino acids: CASSHRDADSRQETQYF.